This T cell receptor (beta chain) was observed in a study of CD8+ T cells in alopecia areata. Background on the study: Tofacitinib was taken orally by treated patients, and the dose was 5 to 10 mg twice daily.

Sequencing templates came from extracted RNA that was reverse transcribed into cDNA. Here immunoSEQ multiplex PCR was the method, and the copy in TCRdb shows in-frame clones only, minus some. Altogether approximately 160,000 clones are present, less than 70% being singletons, with the ten largest covering 13% to 15%. The germline gives CDR1 ENHRY, CDR2 SYGVKD. The CDR3 is 15 amino acids. The trim removed 5 bases at V and 8 bases at J, leaving 14 bases unmatched. The sample holds a few counts of this clone. Its antigen is unidentified. Treatment defined: oral pan-JAK inhibitor, 5-10 mg twice daily. Regarding the study as a whole: Lesional scalp displayed greater clonality than normal scalp, most notably in alopecia totalis/universalis.

The chain combines TRBV10-3 with TRBJ1-2; TRBD1 agrees at 7 bases. Here the sequenced sample was CD4+ T cells sorted from blood, taken at week 24, from a patient treated with tofacitinib. The sequence came from a human donor with alopecia areata. CDR3 in amino acids: CAISLAGGPGGGYTF. The CDR3 region has the DNA TGTGCCATCAGTCTCGCAGGGGGGCCGGGTGGCGGCTACACCTTC.